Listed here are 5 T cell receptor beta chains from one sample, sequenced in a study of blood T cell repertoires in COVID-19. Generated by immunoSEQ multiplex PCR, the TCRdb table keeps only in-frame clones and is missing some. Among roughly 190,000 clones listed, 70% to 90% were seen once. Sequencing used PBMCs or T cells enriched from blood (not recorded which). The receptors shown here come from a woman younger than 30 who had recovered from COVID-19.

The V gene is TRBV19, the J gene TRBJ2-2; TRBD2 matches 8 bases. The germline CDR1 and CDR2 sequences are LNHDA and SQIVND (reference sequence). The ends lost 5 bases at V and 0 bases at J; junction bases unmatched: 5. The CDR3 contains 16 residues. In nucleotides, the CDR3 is TGTGCCAGTAGTTCCTTAGCGGGAACGAACACCGGGGAGCTGTTTTTT. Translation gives CASSSLAGTNTGELFF.

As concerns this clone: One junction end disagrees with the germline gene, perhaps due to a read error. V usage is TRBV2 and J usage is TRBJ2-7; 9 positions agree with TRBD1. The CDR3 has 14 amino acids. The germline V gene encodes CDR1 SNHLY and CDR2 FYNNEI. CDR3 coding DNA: TGTGCCAGCAGTGAGGGGACAGGGTCCTCCGAGCAGTACTTC. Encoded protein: CASSEGTGSSEQYF.

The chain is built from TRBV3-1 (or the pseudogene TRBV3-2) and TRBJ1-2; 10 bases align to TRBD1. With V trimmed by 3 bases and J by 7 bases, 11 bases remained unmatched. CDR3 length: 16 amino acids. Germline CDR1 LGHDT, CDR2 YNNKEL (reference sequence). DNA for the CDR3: TGTGCCAGCAGCCACCTCCTGACAGGGGGCATGACTGGCTACACCTTC. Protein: CASSHLLTGGMTGYTF.

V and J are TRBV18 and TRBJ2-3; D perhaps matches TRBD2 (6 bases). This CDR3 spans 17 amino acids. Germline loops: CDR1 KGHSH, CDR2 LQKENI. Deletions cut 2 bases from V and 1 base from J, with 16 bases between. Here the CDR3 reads CASSPWRDQEGTDTQYF. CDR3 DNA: TGTGCCAGCTCACCATGGAGGGACCAGGAGGGCACAGATACGCAGTATTTT.

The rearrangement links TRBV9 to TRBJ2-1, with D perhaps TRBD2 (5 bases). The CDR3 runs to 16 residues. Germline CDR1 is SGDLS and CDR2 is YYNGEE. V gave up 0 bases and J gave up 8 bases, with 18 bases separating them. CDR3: CASSVAPGQPGDEQFF. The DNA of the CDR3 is TGTGCCAGCAGCGTAGCCCCGGGCCAACCCGGGGATGAGCAGTTCTTC.